Each of the 5 T cell receptor beta chains below was sequenced from the same sample in a study of blood T cell repertoires in COVID-19. Here immunoSEQ multiplex PCR was the method, and the copy in TCRdb shows in-frame clones only, minus some. In the table there are some 400,000 clones, around 92% of which are singletons. Sequences were obtained from PBMCs or T cells enriched from blood (not recorded which). These receptors all come from a woman under 40 who had recovered from COVID-19.

The chain is built from TRBV5-8 and TRBJ2-5, with D hard to call. The V gene lost 3 bases and the J gene lost 2 bases, with 11 bases spanning the gap. CDR3 length: 14 residues. From germline, CDR1 is SGHTS and CDR2 YDEGEE. The CDR3 DNA reads as TGTGCCAGCAGCTACTCAAGACTGCAAGAGACCCAGTACTTC. It encodes CASSYSRLQETQYF.

The chain uses TRBV14 and TRBJ1-1; no reliable D call. V dropped 1 base and J dropped 4 bases, with 7 bases sitting between them. CDR3 length equals 13 residues. CDR1 is SGHDN, CDR2 FVKESK, per germline. The CDR3 coding sequence is TGTGCCAGCAGCCAAGGGCAACCCACTGAAGCTTTCTTT. It specifies CASSQGQPTEAFF.

The gene calls are TRBV6-1 and TRBJ2-3, with unresolved D. Trimming shortened V by 3 bases and J by 2 bases, and 12 bases separated the two germline ends. This CDR3 spans 15 amino acids. Germline lookup yields CDR1 MNHNS and CDR2 SASEGT. CDR3 sequence reads: CASSDLDPITDTQYF. The CDR3 DNA reads as TGTGCCAGCAGTGACCTAGACCCCATCACAGATACGCAGTATTTT.

In nucleotides, the CDR3 is TGTGCCAGCAGTGAAGTTTCAGATATAAGTTATGGCTACACCTTC. It specifies CASSEVSDISYGYTF. The V gene is TRBV2, the J gene TRBJ1-2; the D is unclear. V dropped 1 base and J dropped 5 bases, with 14 bases sitting between them. From germline, CDR1 is SNHLY and CDR2 FYNNEI. The CDR3 totals 15 residues.

This rearrangement joins TRBV7-9 to TRBJ1-3; unclear D gene. CDR1 and CDR2 (germline): SEHNR, FQNEAQ (reference sequence). CDR3 size: 14 residues. Trimming took 2 bases from V and 1 from J, leaving 6 bases between them. The CDR3 nucleotides are TGTGCCAGCAGCTTACTGTTGTCTGGAAACACCATATATTTT. Protein product: CASSLLLSGNTIYF.